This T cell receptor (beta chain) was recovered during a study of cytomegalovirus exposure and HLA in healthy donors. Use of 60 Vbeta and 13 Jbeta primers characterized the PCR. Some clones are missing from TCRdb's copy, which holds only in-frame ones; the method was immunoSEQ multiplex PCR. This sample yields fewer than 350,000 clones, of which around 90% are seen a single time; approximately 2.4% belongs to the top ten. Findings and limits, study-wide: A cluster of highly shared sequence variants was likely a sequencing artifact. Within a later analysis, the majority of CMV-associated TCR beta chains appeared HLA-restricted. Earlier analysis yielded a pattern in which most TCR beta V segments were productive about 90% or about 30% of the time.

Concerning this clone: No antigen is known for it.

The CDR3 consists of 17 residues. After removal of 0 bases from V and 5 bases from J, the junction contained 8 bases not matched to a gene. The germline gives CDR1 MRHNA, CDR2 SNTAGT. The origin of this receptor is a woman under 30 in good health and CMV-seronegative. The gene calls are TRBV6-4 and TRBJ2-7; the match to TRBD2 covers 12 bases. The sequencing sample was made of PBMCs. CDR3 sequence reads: CASSDSKASGGADEQYF. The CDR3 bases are TGTGCCAGCAGTGACTCAAAGGCTAGCGGGGGGGCGGACGAGCAGTACTTC.